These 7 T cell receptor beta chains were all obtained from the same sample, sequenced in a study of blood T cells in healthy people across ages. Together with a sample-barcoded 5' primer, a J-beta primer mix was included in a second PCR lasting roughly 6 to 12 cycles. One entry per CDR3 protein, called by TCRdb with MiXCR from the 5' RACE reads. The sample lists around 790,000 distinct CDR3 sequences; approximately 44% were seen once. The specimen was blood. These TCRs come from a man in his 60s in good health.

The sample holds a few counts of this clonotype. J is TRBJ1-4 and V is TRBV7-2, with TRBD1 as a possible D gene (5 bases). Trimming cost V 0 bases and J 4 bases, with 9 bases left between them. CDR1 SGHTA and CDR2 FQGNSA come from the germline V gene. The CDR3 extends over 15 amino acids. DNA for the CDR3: TGTGCCAGCAGCTTAGCGGCGGGGGTTAATGAAAAACTGTTTTTT. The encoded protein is CASSLAAGVNEKLFF. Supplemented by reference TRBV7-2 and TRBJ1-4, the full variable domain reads GAGVSQSPSNKVTEKGKDVELRCDPISGHTALYWYRQSLGQGLEFLIYFQGNSAPDKSGLPSDRFSAERTGGSVSTLTIQRTQQEDSAVYLCASSLAAGVNEKLFFGSGTQLSVL.

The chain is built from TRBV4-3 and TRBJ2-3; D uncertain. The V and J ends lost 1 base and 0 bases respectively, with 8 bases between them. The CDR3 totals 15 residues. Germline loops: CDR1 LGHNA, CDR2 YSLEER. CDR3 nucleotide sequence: TGCGCCAGCAGCCAAGGCCCTTCAAGCACAGATACGCAGTATTTT. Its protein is CASSQGPSSTDTQYF.

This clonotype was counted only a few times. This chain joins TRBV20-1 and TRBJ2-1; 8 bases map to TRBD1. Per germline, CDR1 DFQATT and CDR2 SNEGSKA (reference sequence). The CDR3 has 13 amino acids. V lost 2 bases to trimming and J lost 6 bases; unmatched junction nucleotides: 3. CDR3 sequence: CSARQGARNEQFF. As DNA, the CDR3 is TGCAGTGCTAGACAGGGGGCGCGCAATGAGCAGTTCTTC.

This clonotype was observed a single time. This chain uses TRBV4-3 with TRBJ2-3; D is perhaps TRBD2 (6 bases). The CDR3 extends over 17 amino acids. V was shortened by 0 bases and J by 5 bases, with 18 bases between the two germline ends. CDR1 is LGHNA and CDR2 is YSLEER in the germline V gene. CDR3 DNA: TGCGCCAGCAGCCAAGATTTATCCCAGCGGGTTGGAGATACGCAGTATTTT. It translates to CASSQDLSQRVGDTQYF.

CDR3 sequence (DNA): TGTGCTAGTGGTTTGGTACAGGGGAGCACCGGGGAGCTGTTTTTT. This sequence encodes CASGLVQGSTGELFF. The chain is built from TRBV12-5 and TRBJ2-2; 7 positions agree with TRBD1. Looked up from germline, CDR1 is LGHNT and CDR2 is FRNRAP. The CDR3 sequence is 15 residues long. V gave up 0 bases and J gave up 4 bases; unmatched junction bases: 2.

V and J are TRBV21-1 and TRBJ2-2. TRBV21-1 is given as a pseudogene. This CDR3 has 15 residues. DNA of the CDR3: TGTGCCAGCAGCAAGAGCGGGGGAAACACCGGGGAGCTGTTTTTT. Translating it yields CASSKSGGNTGELFF.

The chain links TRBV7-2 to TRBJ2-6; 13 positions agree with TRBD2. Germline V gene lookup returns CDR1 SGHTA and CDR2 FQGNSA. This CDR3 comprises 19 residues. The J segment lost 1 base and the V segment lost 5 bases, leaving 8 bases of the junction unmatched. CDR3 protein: CASSRGLAGPASGANVLTF. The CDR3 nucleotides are TGTGCCAGCAGCCGGGGACTAGCGGGACCCGCTTCTGGGGCCAACGTCCTGACTTTC.